One and the same sample provided the 15 T cell receptor beta chains below, sequenced in a study of cytomegalovirus exposure and HLA in healthy donors. PCR was performed using 60 Vbeta and 13 Jbeta primers. TCRdb's copy holds only in-frame clones and misses some; the assay was immunoSEQ multiplex PCR. The sample yields over 100,000 clones, 63% seen once. Sequencing input: PBMCs. The source is a man in his forties in good health and CMV-seropositive.

The V and J genes are TRBV18 and TRBJ1-5; 8 bases line up with TRBD1. Germline-derived CDR1 and CDR2 are KGHSH and LQKENI. The CDR3 length is 19 residues. V was pared by 6 bases and J by 0 bases, with 16 bases of the junction left unmatched. The CDR3 coding sequence is TGTGCCAGCTCCCCGGTAGGACAGGGATTACCTCATAGCAATCAGCCCCAGCATTTT. This translates into CASSPVGQGLPHSNQPQHF. The full variable domain, in which reference TRBV18 and TRBJ1-5 provide the parts outside the CDR3, is NAGVMQNPRHLVRRRGQEARLRCSPMKGHSHVYWYRQLPEEGLKFMVYLQKENIIDESGMPKERFSAEFPKEGPSILRIQQVVRGDSAAYFCASSPVGQGLPHSNQPQHFGDGTRLSIL.

This chain links TRBV5-6 with TRBJ1-2, with 7 positions matching TRBD1. Germline CDR1 is SGHDT and CDR2 is YYEEEE. The CDR3 runs 15 residues. The trim removed 1 base at V and 3 bases at J, leaving 6 bases unmatched. Written as DNA, the CDR3 is TGTGCCAGCAGCTTGAGTGGGGACAGTCACTATGGCTACACCTTC. This sequence encodes CASSLSGDSHYGYTF.

V gene TRBV28 combines with J gene TRBJ2-1; D gene unclear. The CDR3 consists of 12 residues. Germline assignment: CDR1 MDHEN and CDR2 SYDVKM. V lost 7 bases and J lost 0, with 4 bases in between. DNA of the CDR3: TGTGCCAGCAATCTCTCCTACAATGAGCAGTTCTTC. This gives the protein CASNLSYNEQFF.

The rearrangement uses TRBV2 and TRBJ2-1; TRBD2 matches at 7 bases. CDR3 length: 17 residues. Germline CDR1 is SNHLY and CDR2 is FYNNEI. With 7 bases clipped from V and 10 bases from J, the junction kept 22 bases outside the gene matches. CDR3 sequence: CASKGDGFAGELMEQFF. CDR3 in DNA: TGTGCCAGCAAGGGTGATGGGTTTGCGGGGGAGCTGATGGAGCAGTTCTTC.

The chain is built from TRBV25-1 and TRBJ2-1; 7 bases are shared with TRBD1. Losses at the gene ends were 3 bases for V and 7 bases for J; bases not matched to a gene: 9. The germline V gene has CDR1 MGHDK and CDR2 SYGVNS. The CDR3 is made up of 15 amino acids. CDR3 in DNA: TGTGCCAGCAGTGATATTGACACACAGGGGAATGAGCAGTTCTTC. The encoded protein is CASSDIDTQGNEQFF.

This clone has just a few counts. The CDR3 nucleotides are TGTGCCAGCAACGCAGACAGGCTGGCCGGGAACGAGCAGTACTTC. Translating gives CASNADRLAGNEQYF. The rearrangement links TRBV7-2 to TRBJ2-7; TRBD1 might be the D (6 bases). Germline values: CDR1 SGHTA, CDR2 FQGNSA. Trimming cost V 7 bases and J 5 bases, with 21 bases left between them. The CDR3 sequence is 15 residues long.

V usage is TRBV27 and J usage is TRBJ2-1; a possible D gene is TRBD1 (6 bases). Germline CDR1 reads MNHEY; CDR2 reads SMNVEV (reference sequence). CDR3 size: 16 residues. V lost 2 bases and J lost 1, with 12 bases in between. Here the CDR3 DNA reads TGTGCCAGCAGTTTAGGCAGGGACATATCCTACAATGAGCAGTTCTTC. Protein sequence: CASSLGRDISYNEQFF.

This chain uses TRBV7-2 with TRBJ2-3, with 10 bases matching TRBD2. CDR1 and CDR2 (germline): SGHTA, FQGNSA. The V and J ends lost 5 bases and 4 bases, in that order; junction bases with no gene match: 3. The CDR3 loop spans 14 amino acids. CDR3 bases: TGTGCCAGCAGCCCGGGACTAGCGCCAGATACGCAGTATTTT. Protein: CASSPGLAPDTQYF.

This chain connects TRBV7-9 to TRBJ1-1; 7 bases are shared with TRBD1. The CDR3 runs to 15 residues. Losses at the gene ends were 4 bases for V and 1 base for J; bases not matched to a gene: 6. Germline loops: CDR1 SEHNR, CDR2 FQNEAQ (reference sequence). CDR3 sequence reads: CASSSLGQANTEAFF. The CDR3 nucleotides read TGTGCCAGCAGCTCACTCGGACAGGCGAACACTGAAGCTTTCTTT.

The chain carries TRBV10-3 and TRBJ2-5, with 11 nucleotides matching TRBD2. The CDR3 sequence is 15 residues long. Germline CDR1 ENHRY, CDR2 SYGVKD. V lost 4 bases to trimming and J lost 2 bases; unmatched junction nucleotides: 3. As DNA, the CDR3 is TGTGCCATCAGTGGCGTAGCGGGGGGGCAAGAGACCCAGTACTTC. Its protein product is CAISGVAGGQETQYF.

The V and J genes are TRBV2 and TRBJ2-3; D perhaps matches TRBD1 (6 bases). Germline V gene sequence: CDR1 SNHLY, CDR2 FYNNEI. Trimming pared 6 bases from V and 3 bases from J, leaving 16 bases between. The CDR3 extends over 15 amino acids. The CDR3 region is CASSRGVVETDTQYF. CDR3 nucleotide sequence: TGTGCCAGCAGCAGGGGTGTAGTAGAAACAGATACGCAGTATTTT.

The chain employs TRBV2 and TRBJ1-4, with 10 positions matching TRBD1. V lost 7 bases to trimming and J lost 10 bases; unmatched junction nucleotides: 12. The CDR3 sequence is 15 residues long. Looked up from germline, CDR1 is SNHLY and CDR2 is FYNNEI. CDR3 amino acids: CASTYAGTGAAKLFF. In nucleotides, the CDR3 is TGTGCCAGCACCTACGCCGGGACAGGGGCGGCAAAACTGTTTTTT.

The CDR3 sequence: CASSLDRGPLWKQYF. CDR3 coding DNA: TGTGCCAGCAGCTTAGATCGCGGCCCTCTCTGGAAGCAGTACTTC. V usage is TRBV11-3 and J usage is TRBJ2-7; D not resolved. Germline V gives CDR1 SGHNT, CDR2 YENEEA. Trimming pared 0 bases from V and 8 bases from J, leaving 17 bases between. The CDR3 spans 15 residues.

J is TRBJ1-2 and V is TRBV4-3; 10 bases align to TRBD1. J gave up 4 bases and V 1 base, and 6 bases lay outside the gene matches. The CDR3 consists of 16 residues. Germline lookup yields CDR1 LGHNA and CDR2 YSLEER. The CDR3 DNA sequence: TGCGCCAGCAGCCAAGCTCGACAGGGGGCGAGCTATGGCTACACCTTC. Encoded protein: CASSQARQGASYGYTF.

CDR3 coding DNA: TGCGCCAGCAGCTTAGGGACTAGCGGGGTCGGAGATACGCAGTATTTT. This gives the protein CASSLGTSGVGDTQYF. The chain couples TRBV5-1 to TRBJ2-3; 13 positions agree with TRBD2. Germline-derived CDR1 and CDR2 are SGHRS and YFSETQ. This CDR3 spans 16 amino acids. With V trimmed by 2 bases and J by 5 bases, 5 bases remained unmatched.